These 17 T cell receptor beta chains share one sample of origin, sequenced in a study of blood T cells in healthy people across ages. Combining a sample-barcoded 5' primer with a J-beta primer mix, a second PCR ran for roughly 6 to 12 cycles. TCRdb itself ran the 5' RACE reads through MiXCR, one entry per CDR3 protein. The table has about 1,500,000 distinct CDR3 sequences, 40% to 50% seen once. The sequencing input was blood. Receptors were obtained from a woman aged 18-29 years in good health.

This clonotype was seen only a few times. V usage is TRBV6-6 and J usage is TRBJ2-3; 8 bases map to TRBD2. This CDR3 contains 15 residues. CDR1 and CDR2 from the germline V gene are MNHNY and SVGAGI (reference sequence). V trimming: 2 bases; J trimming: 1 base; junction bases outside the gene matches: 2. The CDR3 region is CASSYVREGTDTQYF. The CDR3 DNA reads TGTGCCAGCAGTTACGTGCGGGAGGGCACAGATACGCAGTATTTT.

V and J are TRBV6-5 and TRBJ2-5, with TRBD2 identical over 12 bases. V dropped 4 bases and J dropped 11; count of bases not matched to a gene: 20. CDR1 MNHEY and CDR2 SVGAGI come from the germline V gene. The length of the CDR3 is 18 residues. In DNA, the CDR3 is TGTGCCAGCAGTTTGGTCGCTAGCGGGAGGGTAGCCTACAATGAGCAGTACTTC. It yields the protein CASSLVASGRVAYNEQYF.

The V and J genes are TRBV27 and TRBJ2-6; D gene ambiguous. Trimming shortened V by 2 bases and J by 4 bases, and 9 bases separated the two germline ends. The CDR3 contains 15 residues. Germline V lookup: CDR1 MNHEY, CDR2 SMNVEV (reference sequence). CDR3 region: CASSLLGVGANVLTF. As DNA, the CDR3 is TGTGCCAGCAGTTTACTTGGGGTGGGGGCCAACGTCCTGACTTTC.

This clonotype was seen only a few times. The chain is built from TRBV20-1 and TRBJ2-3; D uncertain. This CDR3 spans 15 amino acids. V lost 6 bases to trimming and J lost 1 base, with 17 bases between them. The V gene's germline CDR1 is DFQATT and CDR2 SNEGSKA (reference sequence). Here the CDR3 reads CSAPGQIIGTDTQYF. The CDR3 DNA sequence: TGCAGTGCCCCGGGTCAAATTATAGGCACAGATACGCAGTATTTT.

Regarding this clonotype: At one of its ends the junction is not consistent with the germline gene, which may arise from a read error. The CDR3 region has the DNA TGTGCCAGCAGCTTCCGACTAGCGGGAACCTACAATGGGCAGTTCTTC. It specifies CASSFRLAGTYNGQFF. J is TRBJ2-1 and V is TRBV9, with 11 bases identical to TRBD2. This CDR3 spans 16 amino acids. CDR1 and CDR2 (germline): SGDLS, YYNGEE. Supplemented by reference TRBV9 and TRBJ2-1, the full variable domain reads DSGVTQTPKHLITATGQRVTLRCSPRSGDLSVYWYQQSLDQGLQFLIQYYNGEERAKGNILERFSAQQFPDLHSELNLSSLELGDSALYFCASSFRLAGTYNGQFFGPGTRLTVL.

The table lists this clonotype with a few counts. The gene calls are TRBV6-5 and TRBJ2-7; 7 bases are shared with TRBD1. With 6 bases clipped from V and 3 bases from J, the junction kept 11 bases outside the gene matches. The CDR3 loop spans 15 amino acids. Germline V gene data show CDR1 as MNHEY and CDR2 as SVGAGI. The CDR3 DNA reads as TGTGCCAGCAGACCCGAGGGGGCGAGAGGCTACGAGCAGTACTTC. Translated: CASRPEGARGYEQYF.

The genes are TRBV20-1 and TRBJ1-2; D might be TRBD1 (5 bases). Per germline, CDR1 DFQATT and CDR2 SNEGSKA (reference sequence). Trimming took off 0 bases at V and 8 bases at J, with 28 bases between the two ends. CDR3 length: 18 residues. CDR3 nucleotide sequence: TGCAGTGCTAGAGAGATTGGGGGTGCCGCGCAGCACCTCTCCGGCTACACCTTC. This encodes CSAREIGGAAQHLSGYTF.

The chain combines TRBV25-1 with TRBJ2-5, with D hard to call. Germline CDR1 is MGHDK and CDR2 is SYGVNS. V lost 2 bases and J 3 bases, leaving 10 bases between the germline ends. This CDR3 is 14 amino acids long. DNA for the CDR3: TGTGCCAGCAGTGAAAGGGCCATGAAAGAGACCCAGTACTTC. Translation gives CASSERAMKETQYF.

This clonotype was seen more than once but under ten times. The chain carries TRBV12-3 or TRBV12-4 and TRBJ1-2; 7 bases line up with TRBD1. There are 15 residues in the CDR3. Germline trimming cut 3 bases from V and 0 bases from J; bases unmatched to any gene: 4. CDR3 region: CASSFDRAANYGYTF. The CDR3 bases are TGTGCCAGCAGTTTTGACAGGGCGGCTAACTATGGCTACACCTTC.

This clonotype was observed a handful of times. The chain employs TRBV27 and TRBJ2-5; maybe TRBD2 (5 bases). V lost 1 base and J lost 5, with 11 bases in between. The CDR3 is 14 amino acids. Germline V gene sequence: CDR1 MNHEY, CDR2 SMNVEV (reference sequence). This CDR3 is CASSLYPGWETQYF. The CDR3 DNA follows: TGTGCCAGCAGTTTATACCCGGGGTGGGAGACCCAGTACTTC.

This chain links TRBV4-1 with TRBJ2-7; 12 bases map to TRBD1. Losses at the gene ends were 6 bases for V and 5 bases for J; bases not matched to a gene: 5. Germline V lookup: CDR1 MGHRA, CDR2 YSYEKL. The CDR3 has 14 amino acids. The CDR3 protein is CASRPGQGADEQYF. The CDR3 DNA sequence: TGCGCCAGCAGACCGGGACAGGGGGCCGACGAGCAGTACTTC.

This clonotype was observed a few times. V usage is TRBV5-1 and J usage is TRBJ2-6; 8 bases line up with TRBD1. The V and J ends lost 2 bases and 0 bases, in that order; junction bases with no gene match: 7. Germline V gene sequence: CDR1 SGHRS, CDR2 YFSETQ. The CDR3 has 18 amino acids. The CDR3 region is CASSLPGTGNSGANVLTF. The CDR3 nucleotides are TGCGCCAGCAGCTTACCCGGGACAGGCAACTCTGGGGCCAACGTCCTGACTTTC.

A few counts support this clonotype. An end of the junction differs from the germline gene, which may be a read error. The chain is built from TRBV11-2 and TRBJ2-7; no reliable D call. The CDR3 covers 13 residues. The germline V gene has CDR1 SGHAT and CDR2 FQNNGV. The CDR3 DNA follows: TGTGCCAGCAGCGTAGATCCCACCTACGAGCAGTACTTC. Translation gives CASSVDPTYEQYF.

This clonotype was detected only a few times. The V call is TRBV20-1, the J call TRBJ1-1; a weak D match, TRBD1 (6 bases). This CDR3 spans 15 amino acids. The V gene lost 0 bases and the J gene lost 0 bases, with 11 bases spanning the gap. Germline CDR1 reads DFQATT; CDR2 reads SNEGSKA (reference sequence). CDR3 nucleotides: TGCAGTGCTAGAGAACAAACAGGGTTGAACACTGAAGCTTTCTTT. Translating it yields CSAREQTGLNTEAFF.

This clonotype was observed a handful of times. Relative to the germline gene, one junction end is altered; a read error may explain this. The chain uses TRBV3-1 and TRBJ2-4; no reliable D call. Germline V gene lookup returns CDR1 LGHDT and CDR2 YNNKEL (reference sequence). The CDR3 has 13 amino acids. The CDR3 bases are TGTGCCAGCACCCAAACGGGCAAAAACATTCAGTACTTC. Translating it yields CASTQTGKNIQYF.

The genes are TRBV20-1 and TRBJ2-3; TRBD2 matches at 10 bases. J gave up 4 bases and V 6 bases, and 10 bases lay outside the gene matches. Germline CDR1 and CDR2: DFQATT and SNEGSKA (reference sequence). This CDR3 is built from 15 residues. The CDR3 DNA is TGCAGTGCCCGAGACGGAGCGGGAGGGGCAGATACGCAGTATTTT. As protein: CSARDGAGGADTQYF.

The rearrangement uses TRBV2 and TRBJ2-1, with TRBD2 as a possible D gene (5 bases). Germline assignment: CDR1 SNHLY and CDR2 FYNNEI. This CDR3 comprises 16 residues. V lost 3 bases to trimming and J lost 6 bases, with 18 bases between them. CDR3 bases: TGTGCCAGCAGTGATTTTCCTAGCACCGGATCCAATGAGCAGTTCTTC. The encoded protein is CASSDFPSTGSNEQFF.